A selection of T cell receptor beta chains follows, all from one sample in a study of blood T cell repertoires in COVID-19. Some clones are missing from TCRdb's copy, which holds only in-frame ones; the method was immunoSEQ multiplex PCR. The table has under 400,000 clones, 88% seen once. The sequencing input was PBMCs or T cells enriched from blood (not recorded which). The receptors stem from a woman aged 30 to 39 who had been exposed to COVID-19. The conserved cysteine and the conserved F or W are not part of the CDR3 here. Fields, in order: CDR3 protein, V gene.

CDR3 protein: ASSATGYEQY; V gene: TRBV5-1
CDR3 protein: ASSIGGTLPEAF; V gene: TRBV19
CDR3 protein: ASRPGTWNQPQH; V gene: TRBV27
CDR3 protein: ASTRGVGGGEQY; V gene: TRBV6-5
CDR3 protein: ASSLLGLAARASYEQY; V gene: TRBV5-1
CDR3 protein: ASSLGQGTQPQH; V gene: TRBV28
CDR3 protein: AIRPQNNRNSRNTIY; V gene: TRBV10-3
CDR3 protein: ASSPSPREEQF; V gene: TRBV18
CDR3 protein: ASSLVDPRAGYT; V gene: TRBV5-1
CDR3 protein: ASRPEEGAF; V gene: TRBV12-3/TRBV12-4
CDR3 protein: ASSFSGTFYYEQY; V gene: TRBV28
CDR3 protein: ASSLGREGWEQY; V gene: TRBV5-1
CDR3 protein: SVDRGRTEAF; V gene: TRBV29-1
CDR3 protein: ASSPMDRASYEQY; V gene: TRBV18
CDR3 protein: SAQWRSEAF; V gene: TRBV29-1
CDR3 protein: ASREASGTDTQY; V gene: TRBV5-1
CDR3 protein: ASSPKTSSYEQF; V gene: TRBV2
CDR3 protein: ASIATSGEGVSETQY; V gene: TRBV2
CDR3 protein: ASSPGINQPQH; V gene: TRBV12-3/TRBV12-4
CDR3 protein: ASSQVQGYYT; V gene: TRBV3-1/TRBV3-2
CDR3 protein: ASSLAAGPYQPQH; V gene: TRBV11-2
CDR3 protein: ASSPRVGEQY; V gene: TRBV12-3/TRBV12-4
CDR3 protein: ASSVSELAGDVGELF; V gene: TRBV9
CDR3 protein: ASSDSGRAGTGELF; V gene: TRBV10-2
CDR3 protein: ASRRREGGNTEAF; V gene: TRBV28
CDR3 protein: ASSVSTSGRAATDTQY; V gene: TRBV9
CDR3 protein: ASSLGELNTEAF; V gene: TRBV7-6
CDR3 protein: ASSSGQSNQPQH; V gene: TRBV28
CDR3 protein: ASSDGAGTNEQF; V gene: TRBV10-1
CDR3 protein: ASSLSSTGGETQY; V gene: TRBV7-3
CDR3 protein: AWREQNRAST; V gene: TRBV30
CDR3 protein: ASSLGTSGNDTQY; V gene: TRBV7-9
CDR3 protein: ASSWGTGKVNSPLH; V gene: TRBV5-4
CDR3 protein: ASSQDLRGEIAGGLYEQY; V gene: TRBV4-1
CDR3 protein: ASSSPGGGKDYGYT; V gene: TRBV28
CDR3 protein: ASSSSGQGGYT; V gene: TRBV27
CDR3 protein: ATSRDIGRNNEQF; V gene: TRBV15
CDR3 protein: TSSQDSLDTDTQY; V gene: TRBV1
CDR3 protein: ASSLALAGGMSSYEQY; V gene: TRBV11-3
CDR3 protein: SVAGNPGNTIY; V gene: TRBV29-1
CDR3 protein: AWSVLGRDYGYT; V gene: TRBV30
CDR3 protein: ASSSGTGLYEQY; V gene: TRBV5-1
CDR3 protein: ASSLGRTEAF; V gene: TRBV7-9
CDR3 protein: ASSIRTDWGNQPQH; V gene: TRBV19
CDR3 protein: ASSSPRTSGKHNEQF; V gene: TRBV27
CDR3 protein: ASSSTGTQGQPQH; V gene: TRBV5-1
CDR3 protein: ASSFGGLAGGNEQF; V gene: TRBV5-4
CDR3 protein: ASSFGSNTEAF; V gene: TRBV7-3
CDR3 protein: ASSLGLAVTYEQY; V gene: TRBV11-2
CDR3 protein: ASSPTGTGVHEQY; V gene: TRBV19
CDR3 protein: ASSQDWGTGHEKLF; V gene: TRBV3-1/TRBV3-2
CDR3 protein: ASSSHGQSTDTQY; V gene: TRBV5-1
CDR3 protein: ASSLTSGMAQY; V gene: TRBV12-3/TRBV12-4